What follows is one TCR beta chain and its context. Original handling: For nucleated cells, counts were estimated from reference gene primer amplification. Generated by immunoSEQ multiplex PCR, the TCRdb table keeps only in-frame clones and is missing some. V and J calls and clone size are given by that table; D and trimming were obtained from the DNA. The sample records around 380,000 clones, more than 75% being singletons. V lost 3 bases to trimming and J lost 4 bases, with 12 bases between them. CDR3 length equals 14 residues. Germline CDR1 reads SEHNR; CDR2 reads FQNEAQ (reference sequence). The sample belongs to a study of blood T cell repertoires in COVID-19. Study-wide context: From T cells, B-cell-depleted T cells, or PBMCs came the material, which was cDNA or gDNA.

This chain connects TRBV7-9 to TRBJ1-2; D not resolved. The source material was peripheral blood. The sequence was obtained from a human donor with acute or convalescent COVID-19. The donor label of this sample is uncertain. The CDR3 bases are TGTGCCAGCAGCTTTCCCGTATCCGGCTATGGCTACACCTTC. Protein product: CASSFPVSGYGYTF.